The subject of this entry is one T cell receptor (beta chain). Its target is unknown. This sample is part of a study of cytotoxic CD8 clonotypes in ibrutinib-treated CLL. General study points: For progressing versus sustained-remission patients, sampling times were not the same.

The CDR3 consists of 14 residues. V lost 5 bases, J lost 1 base, and 3 bases stayed unmatched. Germline CDR1 SGHVS, CDR2 FNYEAQ. Produced via immunoSEQ multiplex PCR; TCRdb's table is partial and in-frame only. This sample has some 140,000 clones, with approximately 90% found just once. This TCR was recovered from a human donor with chronic lymphocytic leukemia. The chain couples TRBV7-6 to TRBJ2-7; TRBD2 agrees at 9 bases. The source was PBMCs, collected after 12 months of ibrutinib treatment. The CDR3 DNA reads TGTGCCAGCAGCGAGACTAGCGGATCCTACGAGCAGTACTTC. Residues: CASSETSGSYEQYF.